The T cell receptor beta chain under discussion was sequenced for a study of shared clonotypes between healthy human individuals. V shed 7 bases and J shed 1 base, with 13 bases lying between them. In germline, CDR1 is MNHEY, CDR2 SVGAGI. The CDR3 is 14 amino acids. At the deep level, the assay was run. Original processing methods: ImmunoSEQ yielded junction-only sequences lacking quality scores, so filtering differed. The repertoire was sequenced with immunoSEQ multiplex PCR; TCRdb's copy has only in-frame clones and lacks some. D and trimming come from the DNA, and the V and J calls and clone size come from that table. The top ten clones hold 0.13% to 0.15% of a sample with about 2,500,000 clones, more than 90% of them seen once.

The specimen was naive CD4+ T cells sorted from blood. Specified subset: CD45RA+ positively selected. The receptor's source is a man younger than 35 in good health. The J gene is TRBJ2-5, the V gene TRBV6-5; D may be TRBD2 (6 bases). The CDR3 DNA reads TGTGCCAGCACCCCCTCCGGGGGCCAAGAGACCCAGTACTTC. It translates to CASTPSGGQETQYF.